In this sample, the clone carrying this T cell receptor beta chain turned up a few times. Germline loops: CDR1 MDHEN, CDR2 SYDVKM. The CDR3 is 15 amino acids. The V and J ends lost 2 bases and 4 bases, in that order; junction bases with no gene match: 5. TCRdb analysed the 5' RACE reads with MiXCR anew, one entry per CDR3 protein. The data contain some 320,000 distinct CDR3 sequences, around 4.4% of them singletons. This specimen belongs to a study of T cells after yellow fever vaccination. Sequences were derived from PBMCs, sampled 15 days after the yellow fever booster vaccination. The sequence was obtained from a man between 18 and 29 years old who received the YFV17D yellow fever vaccine. The chain has TRBV28 and TRBJ2-5; 9 bases are a match to TRBD1. As DNA, the CDR3 is TGTGCCAGCAGTTTACCGCACAGGGGGCGAGAGACCCAGTACTTC. It specifies CASSLPHRGRETQYF.